The 32 T cell receptor beta chains in this list originate from one sample, sequenced in a study of tissue T cells after allogeneic stem cell transplantation. Libraries were prepared by immunoSEQ multiplex PCR; TCRdb keeps only in-frame clonotypes and omits some of them. This table holds some 48,000 clones, approximately 73% found once. What was sequenced was sorted cells pooled from one or two spleens. The receptor set was obtained from a pool of C57BL/6 mice in good health.

About this clone itself: Genes and germline come from the mouse. Read sequence stops 1 residue before the CDR3 end, and the germline J gene provides the missing end. The J gene is TRBJ2-5, the V gene TRBV23; no DNA check was done on the table's D call, TRBD2. The CDR3 has 14 amino acids. The germline V gene has CDR1 KGHTA and CDR2 FQNQQP. CDR3 DNA (partial): TGCTCCAGCAGTCAACTGGTTAACCAAGACACCCAGTAC. This gives the protein CSSSQLVNQDTQY. The entire CDR3 protein is CSSSQLVNQDTQYF.

As to this clone: Gene names are the mouse ones. The read comes to an end 1 residue before the CDR3 does, leaving the germline J gene to fill in the end. The chain joins TRBV20 to TRBJ2-5; D remains unclear. The CDR3 contains 11 residues. With 3 bases removed from V and 3 bases from J, the gap between germline ends came to 4 bases. Looked up from germline, CDR1 is GFQATS and CDR2 is STVNSAI. CDR3 sequence: CGASGQDTQYF. CDR3 DNA (partial): TGTGGTGCTAGCGGGCAAGACACCCAGTAC.

In the case of this clone: The genes and germline here are from mouse. The read ends 1 residue shy of where the CDR3 ends; the end is completed using the germline J gene. The chain recombines TRBV19 with TRBJ2-7, with D perhaps TRBD1 (7 bases). V shed 0 bases and J shed 7 bases, with 14 bases lying between them. Germline V lookup: CDR1 FNHDT, CDR2 SITEND (reference sequence). The CDR3 is 14 amino acids. CDR3 sequence: CASSIVEGAREQYF. The covered CDR3 bases are TGTGCCAGCAGTATAGTGGAGGGGGCTAGAGAACAGTAC.

This clone was seen a single time. Germline and genes: mouse. The read ends 1 residue shy of where the CDR3 ends; the end is completed using the germline J gene. V and J are TRBV5 and TRBJ1-4; maybe TRBD1 (6 bases). The CDR3 length is 14 residues. V was clipped by 6 bases and J by 7 bases, with 15 bases between them. From germline, CDR1 is LGHNA and CDR2 YNLKQL (reference sequence). CDR3 protein: CASSRGRGGERLFF. CDR3 DNA (partial): TGTGCCAGCAGTCGGGGCAGGGGCGGCGAAAGATTATTT.

This clone was seen once. Genes and germline are mouse. From the germline J gene comes the end of the CDR3, since the read stops 1 residue before it. The rearrangement links TRBV31 to TRBJ1-3, with D possibly being TRBD1 (6 bases). The V end lost 0 bases, the J end lost 2 bases, and 8 bases lay between the germline ends. Looked up from germline, CDR1 is GKSSPN and CDR2 is SITVG. The CDR3 runs 14 residues. This CDR3 is CAWSLGTTGNTLYF. CDR3 bases read: TGTGCCTGGAGTCTGGGGACAACTGGAAATACGCTCTAT.

On this clone: The genes are named according to mouse. Read data end 1 residue before the CDR3 end; the end is taken from the germline J gene. This sample includes further DNA sequences coding for the same CDR3. J is TRBJ2-5 and V is TRBV19; D unclear. The CDR3 totals 12 residues. The V and J ends lost 2 bases and 3 bases respectively, with 4 bases between them. From germline, CDR1 is FNHDT and CDR2 SITEND (reference sequence). The CDR3 bases that were read are TGTGCCAGCAGTATTGAGCAAGACACCCAGTAC. The encoded protein is CASSIEQDTQY. The full CDR3 reads CASSIEQDTQYF.

Regarding this clone: Mouse germline and gene names are used. From the germline J gene comes the end of the CDR3, since the read stops 1 residue before it. V and J are TRBV15 and TRBJ2-5, with D possibly called TRBD1 or TRBD2 (5 bases each). This CDR3 is 13 amino acids long. CDR1 and CDR2 (germline): SGHND, FRSKSL. Deletions cut 6 bases from V and 2 bases from J, with 9 bases between. CDR3 in amino acids: CASSPGVQDTQYF. Partial CDR3 DNA: TGTGCCAGCAGCCCGGGGGTCCAAGACACCCAGTAC.

Points on this clone: Gene names refer to mouse genes. Read data end 1 residue before the CDR3 end; the end is taken from the germline J gene. The chain recombines TRBV4 with TRBJ2-4, with D tentatively TRBD1 (5 bases). V gave up 4 bases and J gave up 0 bases, with 8 bases separating them. Germline CDR1 and CDR2: LGHDT and YNNKQL (reference sequence). This CDR3 is 14 amino acids long. CDR3 protein: CASSLTVSQNTLYF. The covered CDR3 bases are TGTGCCAGCAGCTTGACAGTTAGTCAAAACACCTTGTAC.

Of note for this clone: The gene names given are mouse names. The read is 1 residue too short to cover the CDR3 end, so that end is filled in from the germline J gene. The V and J genes are TRBV20 and TRBJ2-3; TRBD2 matches at 14 bases. Germline lookup yields CDR1 GFQATS and CDR2 STVNSAI. The junction had 5 bases not matched to a gene; V was cut back by 6 bases and J by 3 bases. CDR3 length equals 15 residues. The CDR3 sequence is CGASGTGGAAETLYF. The CDR3 DNA, read in part, is TGTGGTGCCTCCGGGACTGGGGGGGCGGCAGAAACGCTGTAT.

Details on this clone: Any gene name here is a mouse gene name. The CDR3 extends 1 residue past the end of the read, so its final part is completed from the germline J gene. Different DNA sequences within this sample yield the same CDR3. This chain uses TRBV13-1 with TRBJ2-1; TRBD2 matches at 9 bases. CDR1 is NSHNY and CDR2 is SYGAGN in the germline V gene. The J segment lost 10 bases and the V segment lost 1 base, leaving 9 bases of the junction unmatched. This CDR3 contains 15 residues. CDR3 region: CASSDPGGEGAEQFF. The sequenced part of the CDR3 DNA is TGTGCCAGCAGTGATCCTGGGGGGGAGGGGGCGGAGCAGTTC.

On this clone: The germline and genes are mouse ones. The part of the CDR3 DNA that was read is TGTGGTGCTAGGGGCGCAGGGGTCTCCGACTACACC. Translated, it gives CGARGAGVSDYT. The entire CDR3 sequence reads CGARGAGVSDYTF. This chain uses TRBV20 with TRBJ1-2, with TRBD1 as a possible D gene (6 bases). The read is 1 residue too short to cover the CDR3 end, so that end is filled in from the germline J gene. V lost 1 base and J lost 4, with 10 bases in between. CDR1 and CDR2 (germline): GFQATS, STVNSAI. The length of the CDR3 is 13 residues. Full variable domain (outside the CDR3, taken from reference TRBV20 and TRBJ1-2): GALVYQYPRRTICKSGTSMRMECQAVGFQATSVAWYRQSPQKTFELIALSTVNSAIKYEQNFTQEKFPISHPNLSFSSMTVLNAYLEDRGLYLCGARGAGVSDYTFGSGTRLLVI.

Worth noting for this clone: Genes and germline come from the mouse. From the germline J gene comes the end of the CDR3, since the read stops 1 residue before it. V and J are TRBV1 and TRBJ2-1; 10 bases are a match to TRBD2. The J segment lost 5 bases and the V segment lost 0 bases, leaving 4 bases of the junction unmatched. Germline-derived CDR1 and CDR2 are NSQYPW and LRSPGD (reference sequence). CDR3 length: 16 amino acids. CDR3 DNA, as far as it was read: TGCACCTGCAGTGCAGACAACTGGGGGGGGAATGCTGAGCAGTTC. Encoded protein: CTCSADNWGGNAEQF. The CDR3 reads in full as CTCSADNWGGNAEQFF.

Comments on this clone: Gene names follow the mouse nomenclature. Coverage ceases 1 residue before the CDR3 finishes, and the germline J gene fills in the end. V and J are TRBV29 and TRBJ2-4; D call uncertain. The V end lost 3 bases, the J end lost 0 bases, and 10 bases lay between the germline ends. CDR1 is MSHET, CDR2 SYDVDS, per germline. The CDR3 runs to 15 residues. CDR3 bases read: TGTGCTAGCAGTTTCAAACACCCTAGTCAAAACACCTTGTAC. This encodes CASSFKHPSQNTLY. The CDR3 in full is CASSFKHPSQNTLYF.

To note about this clone: Genes here carry mouse names. Read sequence stops 1 residue before the CDR3 end, and the germline J gene provides the missing end. The chain carries TRBV31 and TRBJ2-2; TRBD2 aligns across 8 bases. The junction had 2 bases not matched to a gene; V was cut back by 0 bases and J by 2 bases. The germline V gene encodes CDR1 GKSSPN and CDR2 SITVG. The CDR3 loop spans 15 amino acids. CDR3 bases read: TGTGCCTGGAGTCTCTTGGGGGGGAACACCGGGCAGCTCTAC. Translation gives CAWSLLGGNTGQLY. The full CDR3 protein is CAWSLLGGNTGQLYF.

With regard to this clone: Gene names are mouse gene names. The observed sequence ends 1 residue before the CDR3 terminus, with the missing tail filled in from the germline J gene. J is TRBJ2-5 and V is TRBV31; D ambiguous. The CDR3 length is 11 residues. CDR1 GKSSPN and CDR2 SITVG come from the germline V gene. V lost 4 bases, J lost 2 bases, and 4 bases lay in between. The CDR3 loop reads CAWTVQDTQYF. Incomplete CDR3 DNA: TGTGCCTGGACAGTCCAAGACACCCAGTAC.

This clone was found a few times. The gene names given are mouse names. The read falls 1 residue short of the CDR3 end, and the missing part is taken from the germline J gene. The chain joins TRBV3 to TRBJ2-7, with 7 bases fitting TRBD1. V lost 4 bases and J lost 0; bases outside the gene matches: 3. There are 14 residues in the CDR3. CDR1 and CDR2 (germline): SNHLY, FYNGKV (reference sequence). The part of the CDR3 DNA that was read is TGTGCCAGCAGCTCGACAGGGAGCTCCTATGAACAGTAC. Residues: CASSSTGSSYEQY. The CDR3 in its entirety is CASSSTGSSYEQYF.

On this clone itself: Gene names refer to mouse genes. Read sequence stops 1 residue before the CDR3 end, and the germline J gene provides the missing end. The same CDR3 arises from other DNA sequences in this sample as well. The chain combines TRBV4 with TRBJ2-5; 11 bases fit TRBD2. This CDR3 spans 15 amino acids. In germline, CDR1 is LGHDT, CDR2 YNNKQL (reference sequence). Trimming cost V 4 bases and J 2 bases; bases outside gene matches: 2. CDR3 amino acids: CASSSDWGGQDTQYF. The DNA read from the CDR3 is TGTGCCAGCAGCTCTGACTGGGGGGGCCAAGACACCCAGTAC. Complete variable domain (other parts from reference TRBV4 and TRBJ2-5): ETAVFQTPNYHVTQVGNEVSFNCKQTLGHDTMYWYKQDSKKLLKIMFSYNNKQLIVNETVPRRFSPQSSDKAHLNLRIKSVEPEDSAVYLCASSSDWGGQDTQYFGPGTRLLVL.

To note about this clone: Gene names follow the mouse nomenclature. Read coverage stops 1 residue before the CDR3 terminus; the germline J gene supplies the remainder. V and J are TRBV19 and TRBJ1-3; weak D call: TRBD1 (6 bases). This CDR3 region has 13 residues. The V and J ends lost 7 bases and 2 bases respectively, with 10 bases between them. Germline V gives CDR1 FNHDT, CDR2 SITEND (reference sequence). The CDR3: CASQGRAGNTLYF. CDR3 DNA (partial): TGTGCCAGCCAGGGGAGGGCTGGAAATACGCTCTAT. Based on the CDR3 plus reference TRBV19 and TRBJ1-3, the full variable domain is GGIITQTPKFLIGQEGQKLTLKCQQNFNHDTMYWYRQDSGKGLRLIYYSITENDLQKGDLSEGYDASREKKSSFSLTVTSAQKNEMAVFLCASQGRAGNTLYFGEGSRLIVV.

About this clone itself: Genes and germline are mouse. The CDR3 goes on 1 residue after the read ends, and that part is filled in from the germline J gene. V is TRBV5 and J is TRBJ2-3; 14 bases agree with TRBD2. CDR3 size: 15 residues. J lost 0 bases, V lost 11 bases, and 4 bases had no gene match. Germline V CDR1 and CDR2: LGHNA, YNLKQL (reference sequence). CDR3 bases read: TGTGCCGCCGGGACTGGGGGGGCTAGTGCAGAAACGCTGTAT. Amino acid sequence: CAAGTGGASAETLY. The whole CDR3 region reads CAAGTGGASAETLYF.

About this clone: Genes and germline come from the mouse. The DNA ends 1 residue before the CDR3 does, and the rest of the CDR3 is filled in from the germline J gene. The J gene is TRBJ2-1, the V gene TRBV13-1; D is possibly TRBD1 (5 bases). This CDR3 region has 13 residues. With 1 base removed from V and 3 bases from J, the gap between germline ends came to 5 bases. Looked up from germline, CDR1 is NSHNY and CDR2 is SYGAGN. CDR3 region: CASSDQGYAEQFF. The DNA read from the CDR3 is TGTGCCAGCAGTGATCAGGGCTATGCTGAGCAGTTC.

Remarks on this clone: The gene symbols are mouse symbols. Read data end 1 residue before the CDR3 end; the end is taken from the germline J gene. This rearrangement joins TRBV12-2 to TRBJ2-3; the D is unclear. V lost 2 bases and J lost 0, with 8 bases in between. In germline, CDR1 is SGHLS, CDR2 HYDKME. CDR3 length equals 14 residues. This CDR3 reads CASSQTSSAETLYF. The covered CDR3 bases are TGTGCCAGCTCTCAGACATCTAGTGCAGAAACGCTGTAT.

Comments on this clone: Mouse germline and gene names are used. Read data end 1 residue before the CDR3 end; the end is taken from the germline J gene. The gene calls are TRBV16 and TRBJ1-6; possibly TRBD1 for D (5 bases). TRBJ1-6 falls under the ORF class, with uncertain function. V lost 0 bases to trimming and J lost 3 bases, with 6 bases between them. This CDR3 is built from 15 residues. CDR1 is SGHSA and CDR2 is FRNQAP in the germline V gene. CDR3 sequence: CASSLDRDYNSPLYF. CDR3 DNA, as far as it was read: TGTGCAAGCAGCTTAGACAGGGACTATAATTCGCCCCTCTAC.

On this clone: Here the gene names and germline are mouse. The CDR3 is cut off 1 residue early in the read; its end comes from the germline J gene. Other DNA sequences in this specimen translate into the identical CDR3. This chain links TRBV3 with TRBJ2-5; D is unresolved. With 3 bases removed from V and 5 bases from J, the gap between germline ends came to 3 bases. The germline gives CDR1 SNHLY, CDR2 FYNGKV (reference sequence). The CDR3 consists of 11 residues. Incomplete CDR3 DNA: TGTGCCAGCAGCTTCGGAGACACCCAGTAC. Protein sequence: CASSFGDTQY. The entire CDR3 sequence reads CASSFGDTQYF.

In this sample, this clone turned up a few times. The germline and genes are mouse ones. The missing CDR3 end, 1 residue past where the read stops, is filled in from the germline J gene. V gene TRBV31 combines with J gene TRBJ2-7, with 8 bases matching TRBD1. With 3 bases clipped from V and 5 bases from J, the junction kept 3 bases outside the gene matches. CDR3 length equals 12 residues. Germline V CDR1 and CDR2: GKSSPN, SITVG. CDR3 DNA, as far as it was read: TGTGCCTGGAGCGCGGACAGGGATGAACAGTAC. The encoded protein is CAWSADRDEQY. The full CDR3 protein is CAWSADRDEQYF.

Note on this clone: Gene names denote mouse genes. The CDR3 end falls 1 residue outside the read, so it is completed with the germline J gene. The genes are TRBV20 and TRBJ1-1; tentative D call: TRBD1 (6 bases). The V and J ends lost 6 bases and 6 bases respectively, with 8 bases between them. Germline lookup yields CDR1 GFQATS and CDR2 STVNSAI. The CDR3 length is 10 residues. The CDR3 spells CGAGGPEVFF. CDR3 bases read: TGTGGTGCGGGGGGCCCAGAAGTCTTC.

With respect to this clone: Gene names are mouse gene names. The observed sequence ends 1 residue before the CDR3 terminus, with the missing tail filled in from the germline J gene. This chain links TRBV31 with TRBJ1-5; 10 bases match TRBD1. The J segment lost 2 bases and the V segment lost 5 bases, leaving 3 bases of the junction unmatched. The germline gives CDR1 GKSSPN, CDR2 SITVG. The CDR3 runs 14 residues. CDR3 loop: CAWVGTGDNQAPLF. The part of the CDR3 DNA that was read is TGTGCCTGGGTCGGGACAGGGGACAACCAGGCTCCGCTT.

A note on this clone: Gene names follow the mouse nomenclature. CDR3 residues: CASGDGWGAEVFF. The part of the CDR3 DNA that was read is TGTGCCAGCGGTGATGGATGGGGGGCCGAAGTCTTC. V usage is TRBV13-2 and J usage is TRBJ1-1; TRBD1 might be the D (6 bases). With the read ending 1 residue before the CDR3 end, the germline J gene is used to fill in that end. Trimming removed 0 bases at V and 8 bases at J, with 11 bases between. Germline CDR1 reads NNHNN; CDR2 reads SYGAGS (reference sequence). The CDR3 runs 13 residues.

Worth noting for this clone: The genes and germline here are from mouse. The part of the CDR3 DNA that was read is TGTGCCAGCAGTCGAGGAGGAGATAGTCAAAACACCTTGTAC. Its protein product is CASSRGGDSQNTLY. The CDR3, in full, reads CASSRGGDSQNTLYF. This chain connects TRBV14 to TRBJ2-4; D call uncertain. The CDR3 end is not reached by the read, which stops 1 residue before it; the germline J gene fills it in. V was trimmed by 4 bases and J by 0 bases, leaving 12 bases between them. Germline V CDR1 and CDR2: SGHDT, FRDEAV. This CDR3 spans 15 amino acids.

This clone has just a few counts. All gene names here are mouse names. Coverage ceases 1 residue before the CDR3 finishes, and the germline J gene fills in the end. The chain joins TRBV19 to TRBJ2-7; D perhaps matches TRBD1 (5 bases). This CDR3 comprises 14 residues. From germline, CDR1 is FNHDT and CDR2 SITEND (reference sequence). Trimming removed 0 bases from V and 1 base from J, with 8 bases in between. CDR3 residues: CASSIARESYEQYF. Incomplete CDR3 DNA: TGTGCCAGCAGTATAGCCAGGGAGTCCTATGAACAGTAC.

Regarding this clone: The gene symbols are mouse symbols. The read comes to an end 1 residue before the CDR3 does, leaving the germline J gene to fill in the end. The chain has TRBV13-3 and TRBJ2-7; 7 nucleotides agree with TRBD2. The V segment lost 1 base and the J segment 7 bases; nucleotides outside the gene matches: 2. Germline V CDR1 and CDR2: NNHDY, SYVADS. The CDR3 runs to 12 residues. The part of the CDR3 DNA that was read is TGTGCCAGCAGTGATCGGGGGGGGGAACAGTAC. Protein product: CASSDRGGEQY. The full CDR3 sequence reads CASSDRGGEQYF.

As concerns this clone: Gene labels here are mouse ones. The sequenced fragment ends 1 residue before the CDR3 boundary, so the rest is inferred from the germline J gene. The chain recombines TRBV29 with TRBJ2-1, with D possibly matching TRBD1 (6 bases). The ends were cut back, 5 bases at V and 4 bases at J, with 9 bases in the middle. CDR3 length equals 13 residues. Germline CDR1 is MSHET and CDR2 is SYDVDS. The CDR3 reads CASSPGQYAEQFF. CDR3 bases read: TGTGCTAGCAGTCCGGGACAATATGCTGAGCAGTTC.

Comments on this clone: The listed genes are named as in mouse. With the read ending 1 residue before the CDR3 end, the germline J gene is used to fill in that end. The genes are TRBV29 and TRBJ1-3, with unresolved D. This CDR3 comprises 15 residues. Trimming stripped 4 bases from V and 0 bases from J, with 10 bases between. CDR1 and CDR2 (germline): MSHET, SYDVDS. The sequenced CDR3 bases are TGTGCTAGCAGTTCCTCACCCAATTCTGGAAATACGCTCTAT. Translating it yields CASSSSPNSGNTLY. The entire CDR3 sequence reads CASSSSPNSGNTLYF.